This T cell receptor beta chain appears in the sequencing data of a study of blood T cell repertoires in COVID-19 (dated by TCRdb to between 2020 and 2021). As for the study more broadly: Collaborator samples came from the United States, Italy and Spain and covered acute and convalescent phases of COVID-19. HLA class I and class II types, where available, came from metadata supplied by the sample provider rather than from assay-based typing. The prospective study material was composed of cDNA or gDNA derived from T cells, B-cell-depleted T cells, or PBMCs. Deeply sampled blood TCRbeta repertoires from subjects exposed to, actively infected with, or recovered from COVID-19 were included in the dataset. Sample metadata almost always included a de-identified subject ID, COVID-19 status, age in years and sex. The repertoires were released in a freely available public database intended as a resource for research on the immune response to SARS-CoV-2. Samples were obtained from the ongoing ImmuneRACE study (first 160 participants) and from about 1,300 subjects provided by 6 global collaborators.

Points on this clone: No cognate antigen has been identified for it. No base quality values were provided; no much bigger clone lies one nucleotide off.

V gives up 4 bases and J gives up 4 bases, and the segment between their germline ends measures 10 bases. The CDR3 measures 13 amino acids from cysteine to phenylalanine. The CDR3 DNA has 39 bases and is translated from base 1. TCRbeta CDR3 regions were amplified from genomic DNA by means of the immunoSEQ Assay, a bias-controlled multiplex PCR. Processing in the source paper ran as follows. Nucleated cell counts per sample were estimated from amplification of reference gene primers within the assay. Sequence reads were collapsed and filtered to measure the absolute abundance of every unique TCRbeta CDR3 rearrangement. For each sample, productive Simpson clonality was calculated as the square root of Simpson's diversity index across productive rearrangements. The table comes from immuneACCESS by way of TCRdb, which keeps in-frame sequences with V and J called. Part of the clones is missing from these tables; in studies checked, under half for an unresolved V gene and the rest for unknown reasons. The V and J calls and the clone size are those of that table, but D and trimming were determined from the DNA. The table for this sample lists roughly 220,000 clones; 80% to 90% of them were counted only once. 7.5% to 8% of the sample comes from the top ten.

Overall results and qualifications from the work: Clinical and demographic metadata were provided uncurated, with the amount varying by source and participant.

In Seattle, one collaborating source enrolled patients while the infection was active and tracked those patients longitudinally over the course of disease. Collaborating institutions collected whole blood in K2EDTA tubes following their own protocols. Collaborator samples were shipped for TCRbeta analysis as frozen whole blood, isolated PBMCs, or DNA extracted from either sample type. Sequencing was carried out using peripheral blood. The clonotype originates from a woman at least 80 years old with COVID-19, enrolled during active disease. The V and J segments used are TRBV12-3 or TRBV12-4 and TRBJ2-5; a weak D assignment points to TRBD1 (5 bases agree). The CDR3 has the sequence CASSSDKRETQYF. The nucleotides read TGTGCCAGCAGTTCGGACAAAAGAGAGACCCAGTACTTC.